This is a list of T cell receptor beta chains from one sample in a study of cytomegalovirus exposure and HLA in healthy donors. The method was immunoSEQ multiplex PCR; TCRdb's version includes in-frame clones alone and lacks a portion of them. Among hundreds of thousands of clones listed, roughly 78% were seen once. Sequenced: PBMCs. The receptors come from a boy aged 5 to 17 in good health and CMV-seronegative. Both conserved end residues are part of each CDR3. A D gene is named only where the DNA matches it firmly. Expanded clones get a size class; other rows say once, few or many, or leave the size out.

clone_size	d_call	v_call	j_call	cdr3_aa	cdr3_nt
-	TRBD2	TRBV7-9	TRBJ2-2	CASSLTSGSGELFF	TGTGCCAGCAGCTTAACTAGCGGCTCCGGGGAGCTGTTTTTT
few	TRBD2	TRBV27	TRBJ2-1	CASSLTGGLNEQFF	TGTGCCAGCAGTTTAACGGGGGGTCTCAATGAGCAGTTCTTC
-	-	TRBV19	TRBJ1-1	CASSSGAWRGTEAFF	TGTGCCAGTAGTTCCGGGGCCTGGCGGGGCACTGAAGCTTTCTTT
-	-	TRBV28	TRBJ1-1	CASSFVQNTEAFF	TGTGCCAGCAGTTTTGTCCAGAACACTGAAGCTTTCTTT
-	TRBD1	TRBV11-3	TRBJ2-1	CASSSGQGRHNEQFF	TGTGCCAGCAGCTCCGGACAGGGGCGACACAATGAGCAGTTCTTC
-	-	TRBV5-1	TRBJ2-7	CASSLELSTYEQYF	TGCGCCAGCAGCTTGGAGTTATCCACCTACGAGCAGTACTTC
-	TRBD2	TRBV18	TRBJ2-1	CASSPTSAFNNEQFF	TGTGCCAGCTCACCGACTAGCGCCTTCAACAATGAGCAGTTCTTC
-	TRBD1	TRBV7-2	TRBJ2-1	CASSTRQGAGEQFF	TGTGCCAGCAGCACCCGACAGGGGGCTGGTGAGCAGTTCTTC
-	TRBD2	TRBV7-2	TRBJ2-7	CASSRTSGGPYEQYF	TGTGCCAGCAGCAGGACTAGCGGGGGCCCCTACGAGCAGTACTTC
-	TRBD2	TRBV11-2	TRBJ2-6	CASSLRGGSSGANVLTF	TGTGCCAGCAGCTTACGGGGGGGGTCCTCTGGGGCCAACGTCCTGACTTTC
-	-	TRBV15	TRBJ1-2	CATSPSTRYGYTF	TGTGCCACCAGCCCTTCGACCAGGTATGGCTACACCTTC
-	-	TRBV9	TRBJ1-1	CASSRSGLPRSEAFF	TGTGCCAGCAGCCGTTCGGGTCTACCTCGCTCTGAAGCTTTCTTT